This T cell receptor (beta chain) was sequenced for a study of blood T cell repertoires in COVID-19. This CDR3 contains 14 residues. CDR1 and CDR2 from the germline V gene are MNHEY and SVGAGI. J gave up 4 bases and V 6 bases, and 8 bases lay outside the gene matches. Generated by immunoSEQ multiplex PCR, the TCRdb table keeps only in-frame clones and is missing some. The profile shows 25,000 to 35,000 clones, roughly 90% of them singletons. This clone has just one count. V gene TRBV6-5 combines with J gene TRBJ1-2; TRBD1 matches at 7 bases. The sequence came from a man between 60 and 75 years old with COVID-19, enrolled during active disease. Material: peripheral blood. This CDR3 reads CASSLGQSFYGYTF. The CDR3 bases are TGTGCCAGCAGCCTGGGACAGAGCTTCTATGGCTACACCTTC.